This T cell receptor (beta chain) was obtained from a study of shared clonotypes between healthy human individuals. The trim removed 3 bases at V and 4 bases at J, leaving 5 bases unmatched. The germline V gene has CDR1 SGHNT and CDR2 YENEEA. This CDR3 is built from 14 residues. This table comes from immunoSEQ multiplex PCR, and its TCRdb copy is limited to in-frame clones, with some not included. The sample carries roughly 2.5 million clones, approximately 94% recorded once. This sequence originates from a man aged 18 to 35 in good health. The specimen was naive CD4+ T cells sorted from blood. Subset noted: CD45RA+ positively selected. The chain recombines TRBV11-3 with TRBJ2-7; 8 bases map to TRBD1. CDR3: CASSLTGDLYEQYF. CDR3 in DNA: TGTGCCAGCAGCTTGACAGGGGACTTATACGAGCAGTACTTC.